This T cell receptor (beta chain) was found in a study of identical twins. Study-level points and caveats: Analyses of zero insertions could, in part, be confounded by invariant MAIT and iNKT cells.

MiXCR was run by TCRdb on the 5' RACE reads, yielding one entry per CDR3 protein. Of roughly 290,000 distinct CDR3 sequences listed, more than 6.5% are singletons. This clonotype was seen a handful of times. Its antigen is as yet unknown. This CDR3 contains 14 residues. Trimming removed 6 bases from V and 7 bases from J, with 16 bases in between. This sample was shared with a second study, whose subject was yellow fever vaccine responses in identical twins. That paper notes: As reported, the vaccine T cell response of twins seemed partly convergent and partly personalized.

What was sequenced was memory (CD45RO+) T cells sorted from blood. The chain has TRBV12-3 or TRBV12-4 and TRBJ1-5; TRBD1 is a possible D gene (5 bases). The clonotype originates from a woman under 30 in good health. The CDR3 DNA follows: TGTGCCAGCAGATCGGCTTTGGGGGGACAGCCCCAGCATTTT. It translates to CASRSALGGQPQHF.